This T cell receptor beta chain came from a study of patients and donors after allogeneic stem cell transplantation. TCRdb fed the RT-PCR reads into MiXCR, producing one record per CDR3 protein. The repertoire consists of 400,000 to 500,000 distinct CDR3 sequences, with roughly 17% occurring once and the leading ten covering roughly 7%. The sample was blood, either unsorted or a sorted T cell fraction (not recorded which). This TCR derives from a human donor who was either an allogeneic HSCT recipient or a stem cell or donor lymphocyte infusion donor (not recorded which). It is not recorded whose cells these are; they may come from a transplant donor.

CDR3 in amino acids: CASSRILGTGSNQPQHF. CDR3 DNA sequence: TGTGCCAGCAGCCGTATCCTGGGGACAGGGAGTAATCAGCCCCAGCATTTT. V gene TRBV12-3 or TRBV12-4 combines with J gene TRBJ1-5, with 9 bases matching TRBD1. The V segment lost 6 bases and the J segment 4 bases; nucleotides outside the gene matches: 13. The CDR3 runs 17 residues.